The clone carrying this T cell receptor beta chain was detected only a few times. As yet, its antigen is unknown. This sample is part of a study of human T cells and chemical hapten exposure. As for the study in general: Diphenylcyclopropenone was applied weekly to patients' scalps across the approximately 24-week study. Study-wide points: Because they had alopecia, donors may respond immunologically unlike healthy people.

Regarding time point: patch test 2, 6 weeks after DPC sensitization. As to treatment: therapeutic diphenylcyclopropenone sensitization with weekly scalp DPC. The starting material, unfractionated whole blood, was used for total RNA extraction. Participating donors were patients with alopecia, aged 18 to 70 years, considered appropriate candidates for DPC. The study's library attached unique molecular identifiers to single cDNA molecules. MiXCR, applied by TCRdb to the RACE reads, yields one record per CDR3 protein. The table shows about 42,000 distinct CDR3 sequences, with 8.5% to 10% occurring only once. The germline gives CDR1 MNHEY, CDR2 SMNVEV (reference sequence). The CDR3 totals 17 residues. Between the trimmed V and J ends, which lost 2 bases and 0 bases, there was a span of 17 bases.

The sequence derives from a woman in her twenties or thirties with alopecia areata. Some clones in this sample may be carry-over from other donors' samples. The material sequenced was whole blood, taken in connection with sensitization to the hapten diphenylcyclopropenone (DPC). The V gene is TRBV27, the J gene TRBJ2-7, with D perhaps given as TRBD1 or TRBD2 (5 bases each). The CDR3 DNA reads as TGTGCCAGCAGTTTAGGGGGTTGGCGAAGCAGCTCCTACGAGCAGTACTTC. Translated, it gives CASSLGGWRSSSYEQYF.